Listed below are T cell receptor beta chains from one sample, sequenced in a study of blood T cell repertoires in COVID-19. TCRdb's table, derived via immunoSEQ multiplex PCR, lists solely in-frame clones and lacks some. The sample comprises around 80,000 clones, 60% to 75% of which are singletons, and 5% to 6% rests with the top ten. The specimen was peripheral blood. The receptors derive from a man in his fifties with active or convalescent COVID-19. Each CDR3 is given with its conserved first and last residue. Clone sizes are given selectively: once, few, many, or a class where the clone is expanded.

length	V	J	size	CDR3
13	TRBV9	TRBJ2-5	.	CASSPWGGETQYF
13	TRBV5-4	TRBJ2-1	.	CASSLQGGNEQFF
17	TRBV27	TRBJ2-7	.	CASSLSGTGIRSYEQYF
15	TRBV6-5	TRBJ1-4	.	CASSPGDRTNEKLFF
15	TRBV5-8	TRBJ2-2	few	CASSGGLAGTGELFF
16	TRBV7-6	TRBJ2-2	.	CASSLAGREGTGELFF
17	TRBV11-3	TRBJ1-5	.	CASSLVVRGWRNQPQHF
14	TRBV12-5	TRBJ1-1	.	CASGEPQGGTEAFF
15	TRBV11-2	TRBJ1-3	.	CASSLDRAAGNTIYF
12	TRBV11-2	TRBJ1-1	.	CASSTSGLTAFF
14	TRBV5-1	TRBJ1-1	.	CASSEAGGGTEAFF
15	TRBV7-8	TRBJ1-5	.	CASSFMGQGSQPQHF
14	TRBV4-3	TRBJ2-7	.	CASSQTAASYEQYF
13	TRBV3-1/TRBV3-2	TRBJ2-5	.	CASSPQGEETQYF
12	TRBV10-3	TRBJ2-2	.	CAISSMRGELFF
13	TRBV7-9	TRBJ2-7	few	CASRAGRSYEQYF
15	TRBV24-1	TRBJ2-7	.	CATSDRDRGFHEQYF
15	TRBV9	TRBJ2-7	.	CASSSRDRGFDEQYF
15	TRBV5-5	TRBJ1-3	.	CASSFRTGDGNTIYF
15	TRBV6-5	TRBJ1-2	.	CASSYSQGGAYGYTF
16	TRBV13	TRBJ1-3	medium-sized	CASSPRTGISGNTIYF
16	TRBV6-5	TRBJ1-2	.	CASSYSWGQINYGYTF
16	TRBV4-3	TRBJ2-1	.	CASSQDRGGDYNEQFF